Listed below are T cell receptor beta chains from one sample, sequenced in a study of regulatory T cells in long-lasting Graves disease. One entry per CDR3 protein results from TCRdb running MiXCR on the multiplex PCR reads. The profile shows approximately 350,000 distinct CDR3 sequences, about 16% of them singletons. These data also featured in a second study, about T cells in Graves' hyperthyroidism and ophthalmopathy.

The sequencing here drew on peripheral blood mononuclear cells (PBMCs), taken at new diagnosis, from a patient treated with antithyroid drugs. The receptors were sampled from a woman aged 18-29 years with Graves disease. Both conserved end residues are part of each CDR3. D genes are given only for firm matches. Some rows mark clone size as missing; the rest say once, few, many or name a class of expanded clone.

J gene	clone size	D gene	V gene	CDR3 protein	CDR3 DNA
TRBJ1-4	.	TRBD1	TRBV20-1	CSANPPGQGEKLFF	TGCAGTGCTAATCCACCGGGACAGGGGGAAAAACTGTTTTTT
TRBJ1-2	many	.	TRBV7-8	CASSPTRTLRNYGYTF	TGTGCCAGCAGCCCAACTAGGACACTTCGTAACTATGGCTACACCTTC
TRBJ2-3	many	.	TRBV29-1	CSVRVISTDTQYF	TGCAGCGTTCGGGTGATAAGCACAGATACGCAGTATTTT
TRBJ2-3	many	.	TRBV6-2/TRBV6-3	CASSEPGGVRRTDTQYF	TGTGCCAGCAGTGAACCCGGAGGAGTACGACGCACAGATACGCAGTATTTT
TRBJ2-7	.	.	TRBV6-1	CASSGSGLYEQYF	TGTGCCAGCAGTGGATCAGGGCTCTACGAGCAGTACTTC
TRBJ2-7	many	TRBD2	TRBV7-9	CASSFLPGTSDLYEQYF	TGTGCCAGCAGCTTCTTGCCCGGGACTAGCGACCTCTACGAGCAGTACTTC
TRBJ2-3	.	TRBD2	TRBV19	CASSNNSGRFSDTQYF	TGTGCCAGTAGTAACAATAGCGGGAGGTTCTCAGATACGCAGTATTTT
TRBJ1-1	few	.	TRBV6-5	CASSYSKGRGNTEAFF	TGTGCCAGCAGTTACTCGAAGGGGAGGGGGAACACTGAAGCTTTCTTT
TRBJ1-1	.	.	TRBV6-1	CASSELGARAEAFF	TGTGCCAGCAGTGAACTGGGGGCGCGCGCTGAAGCTTTCTTT
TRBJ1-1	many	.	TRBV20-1	CSARGGAGPNTEAFF	TGCAGTGCTAGGGGTGGGGCAGGCCCGAACACTGAAGCTTTCTTT
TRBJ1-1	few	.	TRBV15	CATSRDLSETNTEAFF	TGTGCCACCAGCAGAGATCTCTCGGAGACGAACACTGAAGCTTTCTTT
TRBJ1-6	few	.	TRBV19	CASSINRDGNSPLHF	TGTGCCAGTAGTATCAACCGGGACGGTAATTCACCCCTCCACTTT
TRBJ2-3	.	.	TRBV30	CAGAWGLAPYTQYF	TGTGCCGGGGCTTGGGGGTTGGCCCCATATACGCAGTATTTT
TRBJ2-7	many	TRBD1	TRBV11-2	CASSLGGTGTYEQYF	TGTGCCAGCAGCTTAGGTGGGACAGGAACCTACGAGCAGTACTTC
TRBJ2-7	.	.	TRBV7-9	CASSLVPGSYEQYF	TGTGCCAGCAGCTTAGTTCCAGGCTCCTACGAGCAGTACTTC
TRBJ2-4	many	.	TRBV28	CASSTNGNIQYF	TGTGCCAGCAGTACCAACGGAAACATTCAGTACTTC
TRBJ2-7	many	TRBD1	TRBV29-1	CSVEVGRGPTGQYF	TGCAGCGTTGAGGTTGGCAGGGGGCCTACGGGGCAGTACTTC
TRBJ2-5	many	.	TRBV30	CAWSSSETQYF	TGTGCCTGGAGTAGCTCGGAGACCCAGTACTTC
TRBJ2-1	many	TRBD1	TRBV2	CASSAPPGQERNEQFF	TGTGCCAGCAGTGCCCCCCCGGGACAGGAGAGGAATGAGCAGTTCTTC
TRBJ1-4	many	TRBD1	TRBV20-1	CSATGTGNEKLFF	TGCAGTGCTACCGGGACAGGGAATGAAAAACTGTTTTTT
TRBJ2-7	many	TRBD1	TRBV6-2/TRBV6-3	CASSEAAGTVYEQYF	TGTGCCAGCAGTGAAGCGGCCGGGACAGTCTACGAGCAGTACTTC
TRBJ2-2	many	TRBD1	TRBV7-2	CASSQDRGPTGELFF	TGTGCCAGCAGCCAGGACAGGGGGCCCACCGGGGAGCTGTTTTTT
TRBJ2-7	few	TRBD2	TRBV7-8	CASSLVAGGEFPYEQYF	TGTGCCAGCAGCTTAGTTGCGGGGGGGGAGTTCCCCTACGAGCAGTACTTC
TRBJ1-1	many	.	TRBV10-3	CAINKWENTEAFF	TGTGCCATCAATAAGTGGGAGAACACTGAAGCTTTCTTT
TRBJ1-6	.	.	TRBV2	CASSEEPRGSPPHF	TGTGCCAGCAGTGAGGAGCCAAGGGGTTCACCCCCCCACTTT
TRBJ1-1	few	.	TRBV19	CASSTALGRMNTEAFF	TGTGCCAGTAGTACGGCACTGGGACGGATGAACACTGAAGCTTTCTTT
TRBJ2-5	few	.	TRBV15	CATSRDQAAETQYF	TGTGCCACCAGCAGAGATCAAGCCGCCGAGACCCAGTACTTC
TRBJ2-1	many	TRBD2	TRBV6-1	CASSLMGAGGGNEQFF	TGTGCCAGCAGCCTTATGGGGGCGGGGGGAGGAAATGAGCAGTTCTTC
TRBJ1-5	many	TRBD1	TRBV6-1	CASRPGTGTGQPQHF	TGTGCCAGCAGACCGGGGACAGGGACGGGTCAGCCCCAGCATTTT
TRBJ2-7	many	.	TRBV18	CASRSGTSYEQYF	TGTGCCAGCCGTTCCGGGACAAGCTACGAGCAGTACTTC
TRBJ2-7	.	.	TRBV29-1	CSVGGSSYEQYF	TGCAGCGTCGGGGGTAGCTCCTACGAGCAGTACTTC
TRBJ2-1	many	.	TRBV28	CASSPGSLSYNEQFF	TGTGCCAGCAGCCCGGGGTCCCTCTCCTACAATGAGCAGTTCTTC
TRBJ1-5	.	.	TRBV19	CASSTGTGSYQPQHF	TGTGCCAGTAGTACGGGGACGGGTTCTTATCAGCCCCAGCATTTT
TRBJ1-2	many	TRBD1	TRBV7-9	CASRRTGEGGGYTF	TGTGCCAGCAGAAGAACAGGGGAAGGAGGCGGCTACACCTTC
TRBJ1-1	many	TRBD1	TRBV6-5	CASSYWQGANTEAFF	TGTGCCAGCAGTTACTGGCAGGGGGCGAACACTGAAGCTTTCTTT
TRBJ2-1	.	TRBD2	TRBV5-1	CASSLVAAGNEQFF	TGCGCCAGCAGCTTGGTCGCAGCGGGGAATGAGCAGTTCTTC
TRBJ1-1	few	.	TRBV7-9	CASSLTGGRAFF	TGTGCCAGCAGCTTAACGGGGGGAAGGGCTTTCTTT
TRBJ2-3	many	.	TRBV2	CASSFDDTQYF	TGTGCCAGCAGCTTCGATGATACGCAGTATTTT
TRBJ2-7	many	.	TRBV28	CASSLWRSELPYEQYF	TGTGCCAGCAGTTTATGGAGGAGCGAGCTCCCCTACGAGCAGTACTTC
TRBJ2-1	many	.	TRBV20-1	CSASIRDEQFF	TGCAGTGCTAGTATTCGGGATGAGCAGTTCTTC
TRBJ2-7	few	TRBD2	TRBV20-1	CSAGLAGRAYEQYF	TGCAGTGCTGGACTAGCGGGAAGGGCCTACGAGCAGTACTTC
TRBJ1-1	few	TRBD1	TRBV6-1	CASSRGQAKTGAFF	TGTGCCAGCAGCCGGGGACAGGCAAAAACCGGAGCTTTCTTT
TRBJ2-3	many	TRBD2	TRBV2	CASTRLTSGAPDTQYF	TGTGCCAGCACCCGCCTGACTAGCGGAGCACCAGATACGCAGTATTTT
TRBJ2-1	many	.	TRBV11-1	CASTVWGPRGDEQFF	TGTGCCAGCACGGTATGGGGGCCTAGGGGCGATGAGCAGTTCTTC
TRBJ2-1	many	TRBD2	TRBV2	CASIVTSGVSNEQFF	TGTGCCAGCATCGTAACTAGCGGGGTGAGCAATGAGCAGTTCTTC
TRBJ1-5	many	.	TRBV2	CASSGEGGFQPQHF	TGTGCCAGCAGTGGGGAGGGTGGGTTCCAGCCCCAGCATTTT
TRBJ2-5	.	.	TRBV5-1	CASSPGAVQETQYF	TGCGCCAGCAGCCCCGGGGCAGTACAAGAGACCCAGTACTTC
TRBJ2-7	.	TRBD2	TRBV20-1	CSARVGGRAAYEQYF	TGCAGTGCTAGGGTTGGCGGGAGGGCCGCCTACGAGCAGTACTTC
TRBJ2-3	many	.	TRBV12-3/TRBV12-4	CASSSETFATDTQYF	TGTGCCAGCAGCTCAGAGACGTTCGCCACAGATACGCAGTATTTT
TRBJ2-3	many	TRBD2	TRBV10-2	CASSFSGAFTDTQYF	TGCGCCAGCAGTTTTAGCGGGGCATTCACAGATACGCAGTATTTT
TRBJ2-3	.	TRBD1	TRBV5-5	CASSLGDRASAQYF	TGTGCCAGCAGCTTGGGGGACAGGGCTTCGGCGCAGTATTTT
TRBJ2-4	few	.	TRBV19	CASSTRTLLAKNIQYF	TGTGCCAGTAGTACTCGGACCCTCCTAGCCAAAAACATTCAGTACTTC
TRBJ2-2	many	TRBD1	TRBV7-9	CASSFTGGVDTGELFF	TGTGCCAGCAGTTTTACAGGGGGAGTGGACACCGGGGAGCTGTTTTTT
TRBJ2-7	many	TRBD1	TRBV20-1	CSAKGQGYEQYF	TGCAGTGCCAAGGGACAGGGCTACGAGCAGTACTTC
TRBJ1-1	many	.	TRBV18	CASSSRSGPAFF	TGTGCCAGCTCGTCGAGGTCGGGCCCAGCTTTCTTT
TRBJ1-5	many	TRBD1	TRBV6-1	CASSIYPGGRSNQPQHF	TGTGCCAGCAGCATCTACCCAGGGGGTCGGAGCAATCAGCCCCAGCATTTT